This is a list of T cell receptor beta chains from one sample in a study of Graves' ophthalmopathy and Graves' hyperthyroidism. TCRdb used MiXCR to reprocess the multiplex PCR reads, holding one entry per CDR3 protein. The profile covers over 200,000 distinct CDR3 sequences, with approximately 29% appearing a single time and 8.5% to 9.5% taken by the ten largest. The sample consisted of peripheral blood. All receptors come from a man aged 50-60 years with Graves' ophthalmopathy. Each CDR3 is given without its conserved first and last residue. Fields, in order: V gene, CDR3 protein.

>TRBV5-1
ASSLISGTAGNTIY
>TRBV12-3/TRBV12-4
ASSLSWGNTEAF
>TRBV12-5
ASGWGATAGSAYEQY
>TRBV28
ASTKTGGSGQPQH
>TRBV4-3
ASSQDSGGGGYGYT
>TRBV27
ASPPVAGTYEQY
>TRBV6-2/TRBV6-3
ASRAGPLNGYT
>TRBV9
ASSATGTIPKYTGELF
>TRBV19
ASSITGGGAVYEQY
>TRBV7-8
ASSLGQRDTIY
>TRBV29-1
SIQSRRDTEAF
>TRBV6-4
ASRTRRRKDGVYEQY
>TRBV2
ASSDWETQY
>TRBV6-1
ASSSRTANTEAF
>TRBV12-3/TRBV12-4
ASTQFTEAF
>TRBV11-1
ASSPQGGEMNTEAF
>TRBV5-4
ASSSSDSPLH
>TRBV6-5
ASSYSSAVRPQH
>TRBV6-1
ASSELGIGNTIY
>TRBV7-8
ASSFTRDINSPLH
>TRBV6-1
ASSRRGRLYEQY
>TRBV7-9
ASSLAGAGMDEQY
>TRBV19
ASSDDGYEQY
>TRBV28
ASRSPKTGPVDAQY
>TRBV11-2
ASSLGQTSGVAKNIQY
>TRBV29-1
SVRVPSYEQY
>TRBV4-1
ASSQDRVGYEQY
>TRBV6-5
ASSYSTPYNSPLH
>TRBV6-5
ASSYGTDYEQY
>TRBV6-1
ASSGRTGLGETQY
>TRBV6-1
ASSEASGRREQY